This T cell receptor beta chain was recovered during a study of blood T cell repertoires in COVID-19. Assay used: immunoSEQ multiplex PCR; TCRdb lists only in-frame clones, some missing. The data show approximately 150,000 clones, 84% seen once. CDR3 length equals 11 residues. Trimming removed 6 bases from V and 4 bases from J, with 4 bases in between. CDR1 and CDR2 (germline): SGHDT, YYEEEE. This chain joins TRBV5-6 and TRBJ2-2; D unresolved. This clonotype originated in a man aged 55 to 70 with acute or convalescent COVID-19. The material sequenced was peripheral blood. Here the CDR3 reads CASTITGELFF. DNA of the CDR3: TGTGCCAGCACCATCACCGGGGAGCTGTTTTTT.